These T cell receptor beta chains were read from a single sample in a study of blood T cell repertoires in COVID-19. Only in-frame clones appear in the TCRdb table, and some are missing; sequencing was by immunoSEQ multiplex PCR. The repertoire holds over 200,000 clones, roughly 90% seen once, with 8.8% in the top ten. Specimen: PBMCs or T cells enriched from blood (not recorded which). The source of these receptors is a man aged 40-55 years who had recovered from COVID-19. The CDR3 runs from the conserved cysteine through the conserved F or W. The D gene is left open where the match is weak. Expanded clones get a size class; other rows say once, few or many, or leave the size out.

clone_size cdr3_length j_call v_call d_call cdr3_aa cdr3_nt
few 13 TRBJ1-1 TRBV27 NA CASSLRGNTEAFF TGTGCCAGCAGTTTAAGGGGGAACACTGAAGCTTTCTTT
many 13 TRBJ1-2 TRBV7-8 NA CASSRLSDYGYTF TGTGCCAGCAGCCGGCTGTCGGACTATGGCTACACCTTC
NA 16 TRBJ1-1 TRBV11-2 NA CASSLRGRGPNTEAFF TGTGCCAGCAGCTTAAGGGGCAGGGGACCGAACACTGAAGCTTTCTTT
once 15 TRBJ1-1 TRBV11-1 NA CASSQGGVAGTEAFF TGTGCCAGCAGCCAAGGTGGAGTGGCGGGCACTGAAGCTTTCTTT
few 15 TRBJ1-4 TRBV29-1 TRBD1 CSVDLGRGSAEKLFF TGCAGCGTTGACCTCGGCAGGGGGTCAGCGGAAAAACTGTTTTTT
NA 17 TRBJ1-6 TRBV18 NA CASSLPRGSGERSPLHF TGTGCCAGCTCACTACCTCGTGGGTCGGGGGAACGATCACCCCTCCACTTT
NA 16 TRBJ2-7 TRBV4-1 NA CASSPNLNLNSYEQYF TGCGCCAGCAGCCCTAACCTCAATTTAAACTCCTACGAGCAGTACTTC
once 15 TRBJ2-3 TRBV27 NA CASSFSFTVADTQYF TGTGCCAGCAGTTTTAGTTTTACTGTTGCAGATACGCAGTATTTT
NA 15 TRBJ1-5 TRBV18 NA CASSPPGALGQPQHF TGTGCCAGCTCACCACCGGGGGCATTAGGGCAGCCCCAGCATTTT
NA 15 TRBJ1-1 TRBV2 NA CASSVAGIMNTEAFF TGTGCCAGCAGTGTTGCAGGGATCATGAACACTGAAGCTTTCTTT
NA 13 TRBJ1-2 TRBV4-3 NA CASSQQVGSGYTF TGCGCCAGCAGCCAACAGGTCGGCTCTGGCTACACCTTC
NA 18 TRBJ2-2 TRBV7-3 TRBD2 CASSQEPGLQRDTGELFF TGTGCCAGCAGCCAAGAACCGGGACTACAAAGGGACACCGGGGAGCTGTTTTTT
NA 16 TRBJ1-3 TRBV4-2 NA CASSQDRGTPGNTIYF TGTGCCAGCAGCCAAGATAGGGGGACACCTGGAAACACCATATATTTT
NA 15 TRBJ1-5 TRBV5-6 TRBD1 CASSFGTGGNQPQHF TGTGCCAGCAGCTTCGGGACAGGGGGCAATCAGCCCCAGCATTTT
once 15 TRBJ1-2 TRBV19 NA CASSPRPNRGYGYTF TGTGCCAGTAGTCCCAGACCGAACCGGGGCTATGGCTACACCTTC
NA 15 TRBJ2-7 TRBV6-5 TRBD1 CASSYSTGSNYEQYF TGTGCCAGCAGTTACTCGACAGGGAGTAACTACGAGCAGTACTTC
NA 15 TRBJ1-2 TRBV4-1 NA CASSQEGQINYGYTF TGCGCCAGCAGCCAAGAGGGACAAATAAACTATGGCTACACCTTC
NA 16 TRBJ2-2 TRBV18 TRBD1 CASSTGQGANTGELFF TGTGCCAGCTCAACCGGACAGGGGGCGAACACCGGGGAGCTGTTTTTT
NA 17 TRBJ1-3 TRBV2 NA CASSEALIRGGGNTIYF TGTGCCAGCAGTGAAGCGCTTATTCGGGGAGGTGGAAACACCATATATTTT
NA 16 TRBJ2-5 TRBV10-3 TRBD1 CAISEAGTGIRETQYF TGTGCCATCAGTGAGGCCGGGACAGGAATTCGAGAGACCCAGTACTTC
NA 13 TRBJ2-7 TRBV6-2/TRBV6-3 TRBD2 CASSLSGGYEQYF TGTGCCAGCAGTCTTAGCGGGGGGTACGAGCAGTACTTC
NA 14 TRBJ2-7 TRBV20-1 TRBD2 CSASELAGSYEQYF TGCAGTGCTAGTGAGTTAGCGGGTTCCTACGAGCAGTACTTC
NA 15 TRBJ2-1 TRBV9 TRBD2 CASSVGTSGGSEQFF TGTGCCAGCAGCGTAGGGACTAGCGGGGGGAGTGAGCAGTTCTTC
NA 15 TRBJ2-1 TRBV11-2 TRBD2 CASSLEGTSTTRQFF TGTGCCAGCAGCTTAGAAGGGACTAGTACGACTCGGCAGTTCTTC
NA 16 TRBJ2-3 TRBV30 TRBD2 CAWSIGTSHLKDTQYF TGTGCCTGGAGCATAGGGACTAGCCATTTAAAAGATACGCAGTATTTT
NA 16 TRBJ2-1 TRBV15 NA CATSRGQGTSYNEQFF TGTGCCACCAGCAGAGGCCAGGGAACCTCCTACAATGAGCAGTTCTTC
NA 14 TRBJ1-6 TRBV11-3 NA CASSSQGRNSPLHF TGTGCCAGCAGCTCGCAGGGGAGAAATTCACCCCTCCACTTT
few 15 TRBJ1-1 TRBV19 NA CASSINGYRNTEAFF TGTGCCAGTAGTATAAACGGATACAGGAACACTGAAGCTTTCTTT